The sequence of this T cell receptor (beta chain) was determined in a study of blood T cell repertoires in COVID-19. Assignments of participants to cohorts depended upon their own reported clinical history. Profiling relied on immunoSEQ multiplex PCR, and the TCRdb table lists in-frame clones only, not all of them. The sample has 400,000 or so clones; over 75% are singletons. This TCR was sampled from a man aged 40-55 years in a cohort exposed to, infected with or recovered from COVID-19 (not recorded which). The specimen was PBMCs or T cells enriched from blood (not recorded which).

CDR3 sequence (DNA): TGTGCCAGCAGCCAGGGATGGGGAAACACCATATATTTT. Translated: CASSQGWGNTIYF. The gene calls are TRBV11-2 and TRBJ1-3; D possibly corresponds to TRBD1 (5 bases). From germline, CDR1 is SGHAT and CDR2 FQNNGV. CDR3 length: 13 amino acids. V lost 5 bases to trimming and J lost 4 bases, with 9 bases between them.